The present T cell receptor (beta chain) was sequenced within a study of cytomegalovirus exposure and HLA in healthy donors. Germline V gives CDR1 ENHRY, CDR2 SYGVKD. The CDR3 loop spans 13 amino acids. V was pared by 4 bases and J by 3 bases, with 10 bases between. Concerning this clone: Its antigen is as yet unknown.

Notes on the study in general: Whilst most TCR sequences proved rare, a subset of public TCRs occurred across many donors. Sequencing depth across donors, presence/absence analyses assumed, was roughly uniform. The study flagged approximately 180 TCR beta chains as cytomegalovirus-associated.

The PCR contained 60 Vbeta and 13 Jbeta primers. How the authors handled the data: Some 11 million of the about 80 million unique TCR beta chains counted in a later analysis were shared. Data came from immunoSEQ multiplex PCR; TCRdb stores just in-frame clones and leaves some out. V and J calls and clone size come straight from that table; D and trimming were deduced from the DNA. The sample records about 100,000 clones, 70% being singletons. This clonotype was obtained from a man aged 40-49 years in good health and CMV-seropositive. The sequencing sample was made of PBMCs. The V and J genes are TRBV10-3 and TRBJ2-7, with D perhaps matching TRBD2 (6 bases). DNA of the CDR3: TGTGCCATCAGTGGGGGGGATTTCTACGAGCAGTACTTC. Its translation is CAISGGDFYEQYF.